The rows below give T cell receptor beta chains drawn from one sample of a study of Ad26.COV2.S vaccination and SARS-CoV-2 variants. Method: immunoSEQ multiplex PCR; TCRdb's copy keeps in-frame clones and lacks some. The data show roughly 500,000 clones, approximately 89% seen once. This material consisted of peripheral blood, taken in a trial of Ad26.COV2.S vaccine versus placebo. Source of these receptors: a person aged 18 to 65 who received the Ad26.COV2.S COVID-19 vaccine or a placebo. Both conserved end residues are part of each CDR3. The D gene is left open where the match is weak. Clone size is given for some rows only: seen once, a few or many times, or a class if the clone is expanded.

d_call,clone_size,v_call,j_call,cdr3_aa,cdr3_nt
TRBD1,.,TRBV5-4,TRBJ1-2,CASSLALTFDRGYGYTF,TGTGCCAGCAGCTTGGCCCTTACATTCGACAGGGGATATGGCTACACCTTC
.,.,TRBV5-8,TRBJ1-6,CASSFHLSSYNSPLHF,TGTGCCAGCAGCTTCCACCTGAGCTCCTATAATTCACCCCTCCACTTT
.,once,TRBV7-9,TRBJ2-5,CASSLVYEGEETQYF,TGTGCCAGCAGCTTAGTTTATGAGGGGGAAGAGACCCAGTACTTC
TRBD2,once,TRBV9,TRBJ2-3,CASSVELAGPPFGDTQYF,TGTGCCAGCAGCGTAGAGCTAGCGGGGCCACCATTTGGAGATACGCAGTATTTT
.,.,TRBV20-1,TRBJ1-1,CSARDTEAFF,TGCAGTGCTAGAGACACTGAAGCTTTCTTT
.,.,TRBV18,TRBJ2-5,CASSPPIEIQETQYF,TGTGCCAGCTCACCACCGATAGAAATCCAAGAGACCCAGTACTTC
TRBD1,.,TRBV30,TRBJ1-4,CAYGTGVVEKLFF,TGTGCCTACGGGACAGGGGTAGTCGAAAAACTGTTTTTT
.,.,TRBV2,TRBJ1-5,CASTYMPSNQPQHF,TGTGCCAGCACGTACATGCCTAGCAATCAGCCCCAGCATTTT
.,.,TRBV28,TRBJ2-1,CASYPGTHYNEQFF,TGTGCCAGCTACCCCGGGACTCATTACAATGAGCAGTTCTTC
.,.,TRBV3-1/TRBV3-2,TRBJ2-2,CASSQWMDTGELFF,TGTGCCAGCAGCCAATGGATGGACACCGGGGAGCTGTTTTTT
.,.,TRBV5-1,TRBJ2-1,CASSLGSGDRDDEQFF,TGCGCCAGCAGCTTGGGCTCCGGGGATCGGGACGATGAGCAGTTCTTC
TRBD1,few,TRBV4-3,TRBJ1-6,CASSQAAGTGHSPLHF,TGCGCCAGCAGCCAGGCCGCCGGGACAGGGCATTCACCCCTCCACTTT
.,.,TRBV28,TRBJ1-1,CASTPTGTEAFF,TGTGCCAGCACCCCGACTGGCACTGAAGCTTTCTTT
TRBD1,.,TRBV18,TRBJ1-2,CASSTGTGSFYGYTF,TGTGCCAGCTCGACCGGGACAGGGAGTTTCTATGGCTACACCTTC
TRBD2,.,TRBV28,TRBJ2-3,CATLSGRPTDTQYF,TGTGCCACCCTGAGCGGGAGGCCCACAGATACGCAGTATTTT
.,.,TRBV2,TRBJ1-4,CASRRDGEKLFF,TGTGCCAGCAGACGGGACGGAGAAAAACTGTTTTTT
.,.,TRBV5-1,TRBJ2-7,CASSSTPGSYEQYF,TGCGCCAGCAGCTCAACCCCAGGGTCCTACGAGCAGTACTTC
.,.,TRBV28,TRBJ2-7,CASTIARGGLYEQYF,TGTGCCAGCACGATCGCCCGAGGCGGGCTCTACGAGCAGTACTTC
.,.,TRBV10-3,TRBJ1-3,CAIGNSGGNTIYF,TGTGCCATAGGCAACTCGGGAGGAAACACCATATATTTT
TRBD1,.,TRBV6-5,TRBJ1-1,CASSPRTGGNTEAFF,TGTGCCAGCAGTCCACGGACAGGGGGCAACACTGAAGCTTTCTTT
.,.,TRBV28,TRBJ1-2,CASSPSGRIYGYTF,TGTGCCAGCAGTCCCTCGGGGCGAATTTACGGCTACACCTTC
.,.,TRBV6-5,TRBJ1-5,CASSTTHGTGPQHF,TGTGCCAGCAGCACAACACATGGGACGGGGCCCCAGCATTTT
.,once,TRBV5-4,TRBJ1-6,CASSFKGPDSPLHF,TGTGCCAGCAGCTTTAAGGGGCCTGATTCACCCCTCCACTTT
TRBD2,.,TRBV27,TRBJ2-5,CASSKNGGLAEETQYF,TGTGCCAGCAGTAAAAATGGCGGGCTAGCGGAAGAGACCCAGTACTTC
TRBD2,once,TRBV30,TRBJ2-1,CAWKREYEQFF,TGTGCCTGGAAGCGGGAGTATGAGCAGTTCTTC
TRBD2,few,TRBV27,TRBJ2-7,CASSLGRLKRLAVFTYEQYF,TGTGCCAGCAGTCTAGGTAGGTTAAAAAGACTAGCGGTTTTCACCTACGAGCAGTACTTC
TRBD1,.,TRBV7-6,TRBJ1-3,CASSLEGTGNGNTIYF,TGTGCCAGCAGCTTAGAAGGGACAGGGAACGGAAACACCATATATTTT
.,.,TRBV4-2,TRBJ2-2,CASSQGNTGELFF,TGTGCCAGCAGCCAAGGAAACACCGGGGAGCTGTTTTTT
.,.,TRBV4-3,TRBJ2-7,CASSQDLRRGRGDEQYF,TGCGCCAGCAGCCAAGATCTCAGGCGGGGCAGGGGCGACGAGCAGTACTTC
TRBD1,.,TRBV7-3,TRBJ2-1,CASSPGTGGVDEQFF,TGTGCCAGCAGCCCCGGGACAGGGGGAGTGGATGAGCAGTTCTTC
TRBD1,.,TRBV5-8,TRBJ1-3,CASSLEQGARNTIYF,TGTGCCAGCAGCTTAGAACAGGGGGCTAGAAACACCATATATTTT
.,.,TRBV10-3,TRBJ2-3,CAISGSGASTDTQYF,TGTGCCATCAGTGGTTCAGGTGCTAGCACAGATACGCAGTATTTT
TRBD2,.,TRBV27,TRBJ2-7,CASSLSRGLAASSYEQYF,TGTGCCAGCAGTTTATCACGAGGACTAGCGGCGAGCTCCTACGAGCAGTACTTC
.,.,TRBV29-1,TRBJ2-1,CSVVRFSGPYNEQFF,TGCAGCGTTGTGAGGTTCAGCGGCCCCTACAATGAGCAGTTCTTC
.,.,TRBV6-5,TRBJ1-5,CASSRAGQPQHF,TGTGCCAGCAGCAGGGCGGGTCAGCCCCAGCATTTT
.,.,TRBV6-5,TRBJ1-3,CASSTPGGGNTIYF,TGTGCCAGCAGTACCCCGGGAGGCGGAAACACCATATATTTT
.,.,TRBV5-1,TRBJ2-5,CASSGVGQETQYF,TGCGCCAGCAGCGGAGTCGGGCAGGAGACCCAGTACTTC
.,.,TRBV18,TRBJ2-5,CASSPPGSGTQYF,TGTGCCAGCTCACCACCGGGCTCCGGGACCCAGTACTTC
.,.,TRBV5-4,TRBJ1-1,CASSRIPNTEAFF,TGTGCCAGCAGTCGTATCCCCAACACTGAAGCTTTCTTT
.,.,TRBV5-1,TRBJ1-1,CASSLTVNTEAFF,TGCGCCAGCAGCTTGACAGTGAACACTGAAGCTTTCTTT
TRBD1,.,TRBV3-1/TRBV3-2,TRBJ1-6,CASSPWTGKVAGSPLHF,TGTGCCAGCAGCCCCTGGACAGGGAAGGTCGCTGGGTCACCCCTCCACTTT
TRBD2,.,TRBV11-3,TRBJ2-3,CASSLGGTRSTDTQYF,TGTGCCAGCAGCTTAGGGGGGACTAGAAGCACAGATACGCAGTATTTT
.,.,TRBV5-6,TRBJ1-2,CASSLGLRGWGYTF,TGTGCCAGCAGCTTGGGACTCAGGGGTTGGGGCTACACCTTC
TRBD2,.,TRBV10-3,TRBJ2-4,CAYGGGANFKNIQYF,TGTGCCTACGGGGGAGGGGCCAACTTCAAAAACATTCAGTACTTC
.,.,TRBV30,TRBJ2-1,CACEGWSYNEQFF,TGTGCCTGCGAGGGTTGGTCCTACAATGAGCAGTTCTTC
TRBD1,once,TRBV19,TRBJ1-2,CASNGQGRNYGYTF,TGTGCCAGTAACGGACAGGGGAGGAACTATGGCTACACCTTC
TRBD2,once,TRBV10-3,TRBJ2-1,CAISEPSGGPEQFF,TGTGCCATCAGTGAACCTAGCGGGGGTCCTGAGCAGTTCTTC
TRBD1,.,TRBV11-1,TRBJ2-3,CASSPDRYSADTQYF,TGTGCCAGCAGCCCGGACAGGTACTCGGCAGATACGCAGTATTTT
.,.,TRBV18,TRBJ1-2,CASSPEGYGYTF,TGTGCCAGCTCACCGGAAGGCTATGGCTACACCTTC
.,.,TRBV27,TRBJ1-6,CASSHRVSPLHF,TGTGCCAGCAGTCACAGGGTTTCACCCCTCCACTTT
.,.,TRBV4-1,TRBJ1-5,CASSSYRNSNQPQHF,TGCGCCAGCAGCTCATATCGGAATAGCAATCAGCCCCAGCATTTT
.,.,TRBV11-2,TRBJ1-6,CASSSQNYSPLHF,TGTGCCAGCAGCTCACAGAATTATTCACCCCTCCACTTT
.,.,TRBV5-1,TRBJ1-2,CASSLDRGKGYTF,TGCGCCAGCAGCTTGGATAGGGGTAAGGGCTACACCTTC
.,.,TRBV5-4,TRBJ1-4,CASSSSTATNEKLFF,TGTGCCAGCAGCTCCTCGACAGCAACTAATGAAAAACTGTTTTTT
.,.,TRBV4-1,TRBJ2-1,CASSQVGMFDEQFF,TGCGCCAGCAGCCAAGTGGGAATGTTCGATGAGCAGTTCTTC
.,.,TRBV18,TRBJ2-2,CASRNTGERYTGELFF,TGTGCCAGCCGAAACACGGGGGAAAGATACACCGGGGAGCTGTTTTTT
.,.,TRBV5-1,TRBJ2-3,CASSLRPGVGSTDTQYF,TGCGCCAGCAGCTTGAGACCCGGGGTGGGTAGCACAGATACGCAGTATTTT
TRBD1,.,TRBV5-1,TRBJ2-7,CASSLFGDRAYEQYF,TGCGCCAGCAGCTTGTTCGGAGACAGGGCCTACGAGCAGTACTTC
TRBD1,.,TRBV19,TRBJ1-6,CASSDRVGSPLHF,TGTGCCAGTAGCGACAGGGTTGGGTCACCCCTCCACTTT